Listed below are T cell receptor beta chains from one sample, sequenced in a study of T cells in Graves' hyperthyroidism and ophthalmopathy. TCRdb passed the multiplex PCR reads through MiXCR, listing each CDR3 protein once. Among under 300,000 distinct CDR3 sequences listed, 20% to 25% were seen once. Sample: blood. These receptors all stem from a man aged 25 to 40 with Graves' ophthalmopathy. Each CDR3 is given with its conserved first and last residue. Fields, in order: D gene, V gene, clone size, J gene, CDR3 protein, CDR3 DNA. The D gene is left open where the match is weak. Expanded clones get a size class; other rows say once, few or many, or leave the size out.

TRBD1	TRBV6-1	many	TRBJ1-2	CASSSNRGGDGYTF	TGTGCCAGCAGCTCGAACAGGGGAGGGGATGGCTACACCTTC
NA	TRBV4-2	NA	TRBJ2-1	CASSQDASESYNEQFF	TGTGCCAGCAGCCAAGATGCTAGCGAGTCCTACAATGAGCAGTTCTTC
NA	TRBV25-1	few	TRBJ2-7	CASSSRGSAYEQYF	TGTGCCAGCAGTTCGCGAGGGAGCGCCTACGAGCAGTACTTC
NA	TRBV6-1	NA	TRBJ1-2	CASSEIHGTARAPDYGYTF	TGTGCCAGCAGTGAAATACATGGGACGGCGCGGGCTCCAGACTATGGCTACACCTTC
NA	TRBV11-1	many	TRBJ2-3	CASTEDRHGTDTQYF	TGTGCCAGCACCGAAGACAGGCATGGCACAGATACGCAGTATTTT
TRBD1	TRBV11-2	many	TRBJ2-7	CASSRGTGRTYEQYF	TGTGCCAGCAGCCGGGGGACAGGGCGGACCTACGAGCAGTACTTC
NA	TRBV19	few	TRBJ2-1	CASSRVGENPYNEQFF	TGTGCCAGTAGTCGGGTCGGCGAGAATCCCTACAATGAGCAGTTCTTC
NA	TRBV2	many	TRBJ2-1	CASSNSNEQFF	TGTGCCAGCAGTAACTCGAATGAGCAGTTCTTC
NA	TRBV9	NA	TRBJ2-4	CASSVASRGNIQYF	TGTGCCAGCAGCGTAGCTTCACGGGGGAACATTCAGTACTTC
TRBD2	TRBV6-1	few	TRBJ2-7	CASSASGGSNDEQYF	TGTGCCAGCAGTGCTTCGGGCGGGAGCAACGACGAGCAGTACTTC
TRBD2	TRBV2	many	TRBJ2-3	CASTPTSEGTQYF	TGTGCCAGCACCCCTACTAGCGAGGGCACGCAGTATTTT
NA	TRBV7-3	few	TRBJ2-1	CASSHVRGEQFF	TGTGCCAGCAGTCACGTGCGGGGTGAGCAGTTCTTC
TRBD1	TRBV3-1	NA	TRBJ2-2	CASSQDQGRGTGELFF	TGTGCCAGCAGCCAAGATCAGGGCAGGGGGACCGGGGAGCTGTTTTTT
NA	TRBV20-1	NA	TRBJ2-7	CSIGRQGREQYF	TGCAGTATAGGGCGTCAGGGTCGGGAGCAGTACTTC
NA	TRBV20-1	NA	TRBJ2-1	CSGQGAGGPHNEQFF	TGCAGTGGCCAGGGGGCGGGAGGGCCCCACAATGAGCAGTTCTTC